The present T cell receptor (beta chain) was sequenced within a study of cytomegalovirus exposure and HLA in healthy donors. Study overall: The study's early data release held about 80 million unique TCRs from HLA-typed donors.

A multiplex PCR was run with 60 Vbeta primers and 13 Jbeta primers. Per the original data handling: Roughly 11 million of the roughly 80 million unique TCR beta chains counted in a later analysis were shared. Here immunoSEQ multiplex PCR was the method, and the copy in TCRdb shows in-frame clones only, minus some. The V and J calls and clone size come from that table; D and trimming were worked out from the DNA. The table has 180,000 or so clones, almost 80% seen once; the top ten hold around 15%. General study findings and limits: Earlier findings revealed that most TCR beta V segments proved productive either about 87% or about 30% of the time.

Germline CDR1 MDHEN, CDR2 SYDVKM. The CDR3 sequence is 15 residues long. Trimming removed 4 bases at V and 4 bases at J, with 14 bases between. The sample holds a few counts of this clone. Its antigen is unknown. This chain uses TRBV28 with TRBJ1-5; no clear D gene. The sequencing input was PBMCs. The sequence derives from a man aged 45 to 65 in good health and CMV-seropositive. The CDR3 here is CASSSGRRLNQPQHF. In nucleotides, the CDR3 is TGTGCCAGCAGTTCCGGACGGAGGCTGAATCAGCCCCAGCATTTT.